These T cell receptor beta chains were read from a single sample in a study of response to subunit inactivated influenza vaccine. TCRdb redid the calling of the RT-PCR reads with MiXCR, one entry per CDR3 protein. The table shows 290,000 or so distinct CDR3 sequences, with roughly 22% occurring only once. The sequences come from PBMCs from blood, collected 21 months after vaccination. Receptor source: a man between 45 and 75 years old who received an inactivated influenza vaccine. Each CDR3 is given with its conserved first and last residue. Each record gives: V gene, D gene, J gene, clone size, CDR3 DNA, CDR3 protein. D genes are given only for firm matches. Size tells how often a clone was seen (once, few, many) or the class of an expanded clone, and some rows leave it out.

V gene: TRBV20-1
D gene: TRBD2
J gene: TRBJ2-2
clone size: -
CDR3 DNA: TGCAGTGCTAGAATCGCGGGAGTGTCTAGTGGGGAGCTGTTTTTT
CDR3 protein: CSARIAGVSSGELFF

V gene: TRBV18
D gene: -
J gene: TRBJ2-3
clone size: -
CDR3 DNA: TGTGCCAGCTCCGGCCCCAGTACAGATACGCAGTATTTT
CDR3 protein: CASSGPSTDTQYF

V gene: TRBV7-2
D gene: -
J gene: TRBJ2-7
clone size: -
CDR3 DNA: TGTGCCAGCAGCTACGACCGGGTGGAGCAGTACTTC
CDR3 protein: CASSYDRVEQYF

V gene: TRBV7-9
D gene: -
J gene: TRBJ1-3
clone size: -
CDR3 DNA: TGTGCCAGCAGCCCCCAGACTCTGAGCTCTGGAAACACCATATATTTT
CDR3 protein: CASSPQTLSSGNTIYF

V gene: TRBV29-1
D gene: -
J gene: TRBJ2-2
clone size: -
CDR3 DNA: TGCAGCGTTGAAAGGGCAGGGGTAGGAAACACCGGGGAGCTGTTTTTT
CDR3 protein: CSVERAGVGNTGELFF

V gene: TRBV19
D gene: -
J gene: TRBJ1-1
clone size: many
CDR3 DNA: TGTGCCAGTAGTCCACGCCTAAACACTGAAGCTTTCTTT
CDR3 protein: CASSPRLNTEAFF

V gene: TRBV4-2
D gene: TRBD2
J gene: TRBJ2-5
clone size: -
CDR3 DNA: TGTGCCAGCAGCCAAGGGACTAGCGGGAGCGGGGAGACCCAGTACTTC
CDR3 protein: CASSQGTSGSGETQYF

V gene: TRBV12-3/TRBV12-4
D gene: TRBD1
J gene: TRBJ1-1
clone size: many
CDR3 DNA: TGTGCCAGCAGACGGGACAGATCTGAAGCTTTCTTT
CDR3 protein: CASRRDRSEAFF

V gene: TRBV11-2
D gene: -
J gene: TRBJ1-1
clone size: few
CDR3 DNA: TGTGCCAGCAGCTTAGCGGGGGGCCTACTTGATGCTGAAGCTTTCTTT
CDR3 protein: CASSLAGGLLDAEAFF

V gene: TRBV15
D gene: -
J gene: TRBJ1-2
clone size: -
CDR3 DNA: TGTGCCACCAGCAGAACCGCTGACACAAGCTATGGCTACACCTTC
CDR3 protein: CATSRTADTSYGYTF

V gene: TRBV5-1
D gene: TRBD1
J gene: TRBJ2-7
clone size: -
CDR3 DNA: TGCGCCAGCAGCACCGGGACAGGGGGAGGAGAGCAGTACTTC
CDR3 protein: CASSTGTGGGEQYF

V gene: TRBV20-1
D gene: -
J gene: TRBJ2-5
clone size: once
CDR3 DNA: TGCAGTGCTAGGCACAGTTCCGAAGAGACCCAGTACTTC
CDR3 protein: CSARHSSEETQYF

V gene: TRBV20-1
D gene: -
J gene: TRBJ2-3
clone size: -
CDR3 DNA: TGCAGTGCTGTCCAGGGGCTCAGCACAGATACGCAGTATTTT
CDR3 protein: CSAVQGLSTDTQYF

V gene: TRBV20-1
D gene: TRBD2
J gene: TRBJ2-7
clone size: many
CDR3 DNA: TGCAGTGCTAGAGCGGCTAGCGGGGGTAGTTACGAGCAGTACTTC
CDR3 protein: CSARAASGGSYEQYF

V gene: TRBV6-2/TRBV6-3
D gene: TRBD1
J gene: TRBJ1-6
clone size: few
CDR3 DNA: TGTGCCAGCACCCCGGGCGGACAGGATTATTGGCCCCTCCACTTT
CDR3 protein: CASTPGGQDYWPLHF

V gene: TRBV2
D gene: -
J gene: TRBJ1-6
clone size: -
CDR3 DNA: TGTGCCAGCAGTGAAGTTGACTACCAACCCCTCCACTTT
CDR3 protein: CASSEVDYQPLHF

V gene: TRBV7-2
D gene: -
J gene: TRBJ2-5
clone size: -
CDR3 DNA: TGTGCCAGCAGCCCCTCGTCCCGGGGAGAGACCCAGTACTTC
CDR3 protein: CASSPSSRGETQYF

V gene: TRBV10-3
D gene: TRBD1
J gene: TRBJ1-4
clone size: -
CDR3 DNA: TGTGCCATCAGCCGGGACAGGAGTAATGAAAAACTGTTTTTT
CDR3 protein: CAISRDRSNEKLFF

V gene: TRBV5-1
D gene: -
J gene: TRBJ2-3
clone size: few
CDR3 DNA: TGCGCCAGTCACACAGGGTTCACAGATACGCAGTATTTT
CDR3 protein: CASHTGFTDTQYF

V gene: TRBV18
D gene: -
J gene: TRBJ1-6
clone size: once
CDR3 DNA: TGTGCCAGCTCACCCCTTGCGGGGGCCTATAATTCACCCCTCCACTTT
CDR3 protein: CASSPLAGAYNSPLHF

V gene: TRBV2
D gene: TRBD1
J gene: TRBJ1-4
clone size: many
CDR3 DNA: TGTGCCACTACGGGACAGCCTAATGAAAAACTGTTTTTT
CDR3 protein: CATTGQPNEKLFF

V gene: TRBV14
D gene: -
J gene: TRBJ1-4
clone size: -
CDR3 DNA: TGTGCCAGCAGCCCTATCGGGGGGCGCGTTGAAAAACTGTTTTTT
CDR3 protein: CASSPIGGRVEKLFF

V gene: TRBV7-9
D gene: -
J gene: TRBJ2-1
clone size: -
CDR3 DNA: TGTGCCAGCAGCTTAGCGACGGGAATGGGGCAGTTCTTC
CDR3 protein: CASSLATGMGQFF

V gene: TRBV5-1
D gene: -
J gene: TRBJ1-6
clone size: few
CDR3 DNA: TGCGCCAGCAGCACGGACAGCATGGATTCACCCCTCCACTTT
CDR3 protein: CASSTDSMDSPLHF

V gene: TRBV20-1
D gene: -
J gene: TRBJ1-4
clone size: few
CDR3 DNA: TGCAGTGCTAGAATGGGGTCCCTTAATGAAAAACTGTTTTTT
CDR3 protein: CSARMGSLNEKLFF

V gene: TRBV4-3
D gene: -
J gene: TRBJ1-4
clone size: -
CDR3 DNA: TGCGCCAGCAGCCAAGTTTCTGGTGTGAAACTGTTTTTT
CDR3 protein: CASSQVSGVKLFF

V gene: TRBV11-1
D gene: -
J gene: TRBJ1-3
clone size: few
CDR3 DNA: TGTGCCAGCAGGGACATGGGGCCGAACTCTGGAAACACCATATATTTT
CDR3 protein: CASRDMGPNSGNTIYF

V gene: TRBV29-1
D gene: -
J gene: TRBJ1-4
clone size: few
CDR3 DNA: TGCAGCGTTGGATTTGGGGGGGGAAACGGTGAAAAACTGTTTTTT
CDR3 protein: CSVGFGGGNGEKLFF

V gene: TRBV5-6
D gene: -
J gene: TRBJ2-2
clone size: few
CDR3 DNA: TGTGCCAGCAGCTCGTCAGGGAGGAACACCGGGGAGCTGTTTTTT
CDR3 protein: CASSSSGRNTGELFF

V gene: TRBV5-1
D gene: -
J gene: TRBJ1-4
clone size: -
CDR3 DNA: TGCGCCAGCAGCGGGGACGGAACCATGGATGAAAAACTGTTTTTT
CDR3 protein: CASSGDGTMDEKLFF

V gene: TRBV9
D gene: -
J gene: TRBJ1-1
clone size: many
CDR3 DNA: TGTGCCAGCAGCGTGGGACCTAACACTGAAGCTTTCTTT
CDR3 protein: CASSVGPNTEAFF

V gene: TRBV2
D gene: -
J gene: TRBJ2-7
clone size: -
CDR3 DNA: TGTGCCAGCACCCGGGGGAGTTACGAGCAGTACTTC
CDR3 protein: CASTRGSYEQYF